This T cell receptor (beta chain) emerged from a study of cytomegalovirus exposure and HLA in healthy donors. Points from the study as a whole: In vitro confirmation showed three CMV-associated chains to be CMV antigen specific.

With 60 Vbeta and 13 Jbeta primers, the PCR was carried out. Assay used: immunoSEQ multiplex PCR; TCRdb lists only in-frame clones, some missing. This repertoire includes 200,000 to 250,000 clones. The germline V and J ends were trimmed by 5 bases and 3 bases, with 14 bases remaining between them. The CDR3 runs to 14 residues. Germline loops: CDR1 MNHEY, CDR2 SVGAGI. Concerning this clone: Its specificity is unknown.

The sequenced sample consisted of PBMCs. The rearrangement uses TRBV6-5 and TRBJ2-7, with a weak D call TRBD2 (6 bases). This clonotype was obtained from a woman in her twenties or thirties in good health and CMV-seropositive. This CDR3 reads CASSTLTGSYEQYF. For the CDR3, the DNA is TGTGCCAGCAGTACCCTTACCGGGAGCTACGAGCAGTACTTC.